Listed here are 19 T cell receptor beta chains from one sample, sequenced in a study of CD4 T cells in relation to SARS-CoV-2 and coronaviruses. Their recognized antigens are unknown. CD4+ T cells from unexposed donors were obtained before the COVID-19 pandemic (2011-2018). The cells were cultured for roughly 11 days before CD4+ T cells were isolated. The data were produced by immunoSEQ multiplex PCR, yet TCRdb's version contains in-frame clones alone and is incomplete. This sample carries some 16,000 clones, about 80% of them seen once, and the ten largest clones take around 9.1%. The source material was CD4+ T cells from PBMCs, cultured in vitro. The source is a human donor in good health.

The rearrangement links TRBV2 to TRBJ2-2; 10 bases are shared with TRBD2. The J segment lost 7 bases and the V segment lost 8 bases, leaving 16 bases of the junction unmatched. The CDR3 has 17 amino acids. Germline V gene lookup returns CDR1 SNHLY and CDR2 FYNNEI. CDR3 DNA sequence: TGTGCCAGCGTTAGACCAGCTAGCGGGAGTAGGGTCGGGGAGCTGTTTTTT. Its translation is CASVRPASGSRVGELFF.

The count of this clone is one. The chain recombines TRBV2 with TRBJ2-7; D remains ambiguous. V lost 6 bases, J lost 3 bases, and 15 bases lay in between. The CDR3 totals 14 residues. Germline loops: CDR1 SNHLY, CDR2 FYNNEI. The CDR3 sequence: CASRAYTTNYEQYF. DNA for the CDR3: TGTGCCAGCAGGGCATATACTACAAACTACGAGCAGTACTTC.

A few counts support this clone. The chain uses TRBV24-1 and TRBJ2-3, with D possibly matching TRBD1 (5 bases). The germline V gene encodes CDR1 KGHDR and CDR2 SFDVKD. Trimming took 3 bases from V and 7 from J, leaving 7 bases between them. This CDR3 is 12 amino acids long. CDR3 sequence (DNA): TGTGCCACCAGTGATCCAGGGAATACGCAGTATTTT. It codes for CATSDPGNTQYF.

The chain joins TRBV28 to TRBJ1-2, with D possibly being TRBD1 (5 bases). From germline, CDR1 is MDHEN and CDR2 SYDVKM. This CDR3 contains 14 residues. Trimming removed 2 bases at V and 5 bases at J, with 12 bases between. The DNA of the CDR3 is TGTGCCAGCAGTTTAGCGTCTTGGGGGTATGGCTACACCTTC. The encoded protein is CASSLASWGYGYTF.

This chain uses TRBV30 with TRBJ1-2; D not certain. This CDR3 comprises 13 residues. Looked up from germline, CDR1 is GTSNPN and CDR2 is SVGIG (reference sequence). V was cut by 5 bases and J by 3 bases, with 13 bases left in between. The DNA of the CDR3 is TGTGCCTGGCACGATATTGTAGACTATGGCTACACCTTC. Translating it yields CAWHDIVDYGYTF.

V gene TRBV12-5 combines with J gene TRBJ2-5; tentative D call: TRBD2 (5 bases). Germline loops: CDR1 LGHNT, CDR2 FRNRAP. This CDR3 region has 13 residues. Deletions cut 8 bases from V and 3 bases from J, with 13 bases between. This chain's CDR3 is CASRTGVKETQYF. CDR3 coding DNA: TGTGCTAGTCGAACCGGGGTTAAAGAGACCCAGTACTTC.

The chain combines TRBV4-2 with TRBJ1-4, with D maybe TRBD1 (5 bases). The V and J ends lost 3 bases and 8 bases respectively, with 16 bases between them. The CDR3 spans 15 residues. The V gene's germline CDR1 is LGHNA and CDR2 YNFKEQ. CDR3 region: CASSQDGGDGEKLFF. The CDR3 DNA follows: TGTGCCAGCAGCCAGGACGGGGGGGATGGCGAAAAACTGTTTTTT.

This rearrangement joins TRBV3-1 (or the pseudogene TRBV3-2) to TRBJ2-5, with D tentatively TRBD2 (6 bases). The CDR3 covers 15 residues. V was shortened by 3 bases and J by 2 bases, with 13 bases between the two germline ends. Germline V gives CDR1 LGHDT, CDR2 YNNKEL (reference sequence). CDR3 protein: CASSHSGGRQETQYF. The CDR3 DNA sequence: TGTGCCAGCAGCCACTCAGGAGGGCGACAAGAGACCCAGTACTTC.

The chain recombines TRBV5-1 with TRBJ2-5, with 7 bases that match TRBD2. CDR1 and CDR2 (germline): SGHRS, YFSETQ. The trim removed 4 bases at V and 3 bases at J, leaving 9 bases unmatched. The CDR3 runs 15 residues. CDR3 amino acids: CASSKLASGKETQYF. CDR3 DNA sequence: TGCGCCAGCAGCAAACTAGCGAGTGGGAAAGAGACCCAGTACTTC. Filled out from reference TRBV5-1 and TRBJ2-5, the complete variable domain reads KAGVTQTPRYLIKTRGQQVTLSCSPISGHRSVSWYQQTPGQGLQFLFEYFSETQRNKGNFPGRFSGRQFSNSRSEMNVSTLELGDSALYLCASSKLASGKETQYFGPGTRLLVL.

The chain uses TRBV7-3 and TRBJ2-2; 11 nucleotides agree with TRBD2. The CDR3 loop spans 16 amino acids. The germline CDR1 and CDR2 sequences are SGHTA and FQGTGA. V gave up 3 bases and J gave up 3 bases; unmatched junction bases: 3. CDR3 in amino acids: CASSFHSGRDTGELFF. The CDR3 coding sequence is TGTGCCAGCAGCTTCCATAGCGGGAGGGACACCGGGGAGCTGTTTTTT.

The chain uses TRBV6-5 and TRBJ2-7, with 10 bases aligning to TRBD2. The trim removed 7 bases at V and 1 base at J, leaving 1 base unmatched. CDR3 length: 13 residues. The germline V gene encodes CDR1 MNHEY and CDR2 SVGAGI. CDR3 sequence (DNA): TGTGCCAGCATTAGCGGGGGGTCCTACGAGCAGTACTTC. It translates to CASISGGSYEQYF.

The chain recombines TRBV2 with TRBJ1-5, with 9 bases fitting TRBD1. With V trimmed by 7 bases and J by 4 bases, 2 bases remained unmatched. The CDR3 contains 13 residues. Germline CDR1 and CDR2: SNHLY and FYNNEI. CDR3 sequence reads: CASIGQGNQPQHF. CDR3 bases: TGTGCCAGCATCGGACAGGGGAATCAGCCCCAGCATTTT.

The J gene is TRBJ2-3, the V gene TRBV5-1; D tentatively reads TRBD1 or TRBD2 (6 bases each). The V end was cut by 1 base, the J end by 0 bases, with 9 bases between. The CDR3 is made up of 15 amino acids. Germline V lookup: CDR1 SGHRS, CDR2 YFSETQ. The CDR3 spells CASSLRGVSTDTQYF. The CDR3, as DNA: TGCGCCAGCAGCTTGAGGGGGGTTAGCACAGATACGCAGTATTTT.

The chain has TRBV6-2 or TRBV6-3 and TRBJ1-2; the match to TRBD1 covers 7 bases. This CDR3 has 13 residues. V trimming: 5 bases; J trimming: 4 bases; junction bases outside the gene matches: 4. Germline lookup yields CDR1 MNHEY and CDR2 SVGEGT. CDR3 protein: CASSDRDSYGYTF. The CDR3 nucleotides read TGTGCCAGCAGTGACCGGGACAGCTATGGCTACACCTTC.

This sequence joins TRBV9 and TRBJ1-3; maybe TRBD1 (6 bases). V lost 3 bases, J lost 0 bases, and 13 bases lay in between. The CDR3 is 16 residues long. CDR1 is SGDLS, CDR2 YYNGEE, per germline. The CDR3 protein is CASSASTGSSGNTIYF. The CDR3 nucleotides are TGTGCCAGCAGCGCTAGTACAGGGAGCTCTGGAAACACCATATATTTT.

The chain joins TRBV12-3 or TRBV12-4 to TRBJ2-1; 10 bases map to TRBD2. The length of the CDR3 is 13 residues. Germline trimming cut 5 bases from V and 9 bases from J; bases unmatched to any gene: 4. The CDR3: CASSGAGGGEQFF. The CDR3 nucleotides are TGTGCCAGCAGTGGAGCGGGAGGGGGTGAGCAGTTCTTC.

The J gene is TRBJ2-3, the V gene TRBV18; 11 bases are a match to TRBD2. V trimming: 0 bases; J trimming: 1 base; junction bases outside the gene matches: 0. The CDR3 is made up of 16 amino acids. The V gene's germline CDR1 is KGHSH and CDR2 LQKENI. DNA of the CDR3: TGTGCCAGCTCACCACCGGGACTAGCGGGCACAGATACGCAGTATTTT. Residues: CASSPPGLAGTDTQYF.

The J gene is TRBJ1-5, the V gene TRBV7-8; weak D call: TRBD1 (5 bases). V dropped 5 bases and J dropped 1 base, with 6 bases sitting between them. CDR1 SGHVS and CDR2 FQNEAQ come from the germline V gene. The CDR3 is made up of 13 amino acids. This CDR3 reads CASSRDSNQPQHF. The CDR3 nucleotides are TGTGCCAGCAGCAGGGACAGCAATCAGCCCCAGCATTTT.

The rearrangement joins TRBV5-1 to TRBJ1-4; no reliable D call. The CDR3 runs to 15 residues. In germline, CDR1 is SGHRS, CDR2 YFSETQ. With 3 bases removed from V and 2 bases from J, the gap between germline ends came to 11 bases. CDR3 sequence (DNA): TGCGCCAGCAGCTCGCAGGACGGCACTAATGAAAAACTGTTTTTT. Protein: CASSSQDGTNEKLFF.